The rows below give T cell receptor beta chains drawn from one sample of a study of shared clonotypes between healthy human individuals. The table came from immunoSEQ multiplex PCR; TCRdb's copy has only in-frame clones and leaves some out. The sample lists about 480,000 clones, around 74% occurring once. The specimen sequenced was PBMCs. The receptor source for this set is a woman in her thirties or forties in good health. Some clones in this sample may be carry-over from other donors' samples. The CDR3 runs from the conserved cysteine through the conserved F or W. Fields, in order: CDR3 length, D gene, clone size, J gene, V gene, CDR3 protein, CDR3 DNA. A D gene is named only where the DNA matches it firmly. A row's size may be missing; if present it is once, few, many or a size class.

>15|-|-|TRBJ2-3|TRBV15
CATSRPGTKQTTQYF
TGTGCCACCAGCAGACCCGGGACCAAACAAACTACGCAGTATTTT
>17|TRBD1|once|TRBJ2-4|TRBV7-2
CASSDRAGQGERIIQYF
TGTGCCAGCAGTGACCGAGCAGGACAGGGGGAGAGGATCATTCAGTACTTC
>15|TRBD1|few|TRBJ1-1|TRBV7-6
CASSLRTGENTEAFF
TGTGCCAGCAGCCTTAGGACAGGGGAGAACACTGAAGCTTTCTTT
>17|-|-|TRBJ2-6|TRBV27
CASSFHLRGSGANVLTF
TGTGCCAGCAGTTTCCACCTCAGGGGATCTGGGGCCAACGTCCTGACTTTC
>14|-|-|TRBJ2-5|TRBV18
CASSVRQYQETQYF
TGTGCCAGCTCCGTCAGACAGTACCAAGAGACCCAGTACTTC
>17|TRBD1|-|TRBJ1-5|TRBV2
CASSTPPGQVWRQPQHF
TGTGCCAGCAGTACACCACCGGGACAGGTCTGGCGGCAGCCCCAGCATTTT
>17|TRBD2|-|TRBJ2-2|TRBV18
CASSPNRLAGSTGELFF
TGTGCCAGCTCACCAAATAGACTAGCGGGATCCACCGGGGAGCTGTTTTTT
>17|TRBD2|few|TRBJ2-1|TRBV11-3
CASSHLGGTNDHNEQFF
TGTGCCAGCAGCCACCTGGGCGGGACTAACGATCACAATGAGCAGTTCTTC
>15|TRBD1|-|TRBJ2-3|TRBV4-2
CASSQEGQESDTQYF
TGTGCCAGCAGCCAAGAAGGACAGGAATCAGATACGCAGTATTTT
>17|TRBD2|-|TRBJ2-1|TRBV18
CASSPLPPGRPGNEQFF
TGTGCCAGCTCACCACTCCCGCCCGGGAGGCCGGGAAATGAGCAGTTCTTC
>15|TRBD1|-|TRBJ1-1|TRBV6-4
CASSVQTGGITEAFF
TGTGCCAGCAGTGTCCAGACAGGGGGCATCACTGAAGCTTTCTTT
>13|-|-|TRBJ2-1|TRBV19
CASSNFGYNEQFF
TGTGCCAGTAGTAATTTTGGCTACAATGAGCAGTTCTTC
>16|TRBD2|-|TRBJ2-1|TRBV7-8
CASSPTAGGSRNEQFF
TGTGCCAGCAGCCCAACAGCTGGCGGGAGCAGAAATGAGCAGTTCTTC
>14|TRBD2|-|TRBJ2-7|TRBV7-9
CASSLSGSSYEQYF
TGTGCCAGCAGCCTTAGCGGGAGCTCCTACGAGCAGTACTTC
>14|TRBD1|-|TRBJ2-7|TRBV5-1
CASTPGTGAYEQYF
TGCGCCAGCACCCCCGGGACAGGGGCCTACGAGCAGTACTTC
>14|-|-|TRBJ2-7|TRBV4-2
CASSQDRQSYEQYF
TGTGCCAGCAGCCAAGATCGGCAGTCCTACGAGCAGTACTTC
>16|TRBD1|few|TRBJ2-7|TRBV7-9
CASSSAGTGLTYEQYF
TGTGCCAGCAGCTCGGCCGGGACAGGGTTGACCTACGAGCAGTACTTC
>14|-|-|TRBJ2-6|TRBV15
CATSSRSGANVLTF
TGTGCCACCAGCAGTCGGTCTGGGGCCAACGTCCTGACTTTC
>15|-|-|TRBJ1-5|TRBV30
CAWSRTERGNQPQHF
TGTGCCTGGAGCAGGACAGAGAGAGGCAATCAGCCCCAGCATTTT
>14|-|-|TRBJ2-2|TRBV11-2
CASSQVSGDGELFF
TGTGCCAGCAGTCAAGTGTCGGGTGACGGGGAGCTGTTTTTT
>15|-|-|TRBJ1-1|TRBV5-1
CASSLDGGGYTEAFF
TGCGCCAGCAGCTTGGACGGGGGAGGGTACACTGAAGCTTTCTTT
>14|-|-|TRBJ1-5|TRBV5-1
CASSLSGLDQPQHF
TGCGCCAGCAGCTTGTCCGGGTTGGATCAGCCCCAGCATTTT
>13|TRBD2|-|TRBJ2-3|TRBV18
CASSRTSENTQYF
TGTGCCAGCTCTCGGACTAGCGAAAATACGCAGTATTTT
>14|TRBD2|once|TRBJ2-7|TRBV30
CAWSGVAGINEQYF
TGTGCCTGGAGCGGTGTAGCGGGAATCAACGAGCAGTACTTC
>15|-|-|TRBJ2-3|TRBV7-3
CASSLGQVGTDTQYF
TGTGCCAGCAGCTTAGGGCAGGTGGGCACAGATACGCAGTATTTT
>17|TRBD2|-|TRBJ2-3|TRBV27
CASSLLGLAGVADTQYF
TGTGCCAGCAGTTTATTGGGACTAGCGGGAGTAGCGGATACGCAGTATTTT
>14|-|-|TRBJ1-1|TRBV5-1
CASSLVRGGSEAFF
TGCGCCAGCAGCTTGGTGCGGGGCGGGTCGGAGGCTTTCTTT
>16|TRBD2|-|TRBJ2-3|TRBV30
CAWIRGLAGGEDTQYF
TGTGCCTGGATAAGAGGGCTAGCGGGAGGGGAGGATACGCAGTATTTT
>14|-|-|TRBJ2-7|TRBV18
CASSPNLSSYEQYF
TGTGCCAGCTCACCCAACCTAAGCTCCTACGAGCAGTACTTC
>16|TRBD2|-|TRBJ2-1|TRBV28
CASSYLGLAKNNEQFF
TGTGCCAGCAGTTACTTAGGACTAGCGAAAAACAATGAGCAGTTCTTC
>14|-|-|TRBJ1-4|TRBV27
CASSSDRSNEKLFF
TGTGCCAGCAGTTCCGACAGGTCAAATGAAAAACTGTTTTTT
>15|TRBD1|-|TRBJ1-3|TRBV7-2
CASSPGQGAGNTIYF
TGTGCCAGCAGCCCGGGACAGGGTGCTGGAAACACCATATATTTT
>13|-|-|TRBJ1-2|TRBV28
CASMYPGNYGYTF
TGTGCCAGCATGTATCCGGGAAACTATGGCTACACCTTC
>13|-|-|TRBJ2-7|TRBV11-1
CASSLFLVSEQYF
TGTGCCAGCAGCTTATTTCTGGTAAGCGAGCAGTACTTC
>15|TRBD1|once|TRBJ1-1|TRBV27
CASSLQGALDTEAFF
TGTGCCAGCAGTTTACAGGGGGCGCTCGACACTGAAGCTTTCTTT
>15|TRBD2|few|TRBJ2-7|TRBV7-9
CASSLLREGAYEQYF
TGTGCCAGCAGCTTATTGCGGGAGGGTGCCTACGAGCAGTACTTC
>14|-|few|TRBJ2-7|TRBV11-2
CASSSNPGHFEQYF
TGTGCCAGCAGCTCTAACCCGGGACACTTCGAGCAGTACTTC
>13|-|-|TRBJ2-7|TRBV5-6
CASSLRGSYEQYF
TGTGCCAGCAGCTTAAGGGGTTCCTACGAGCAGTACTTC
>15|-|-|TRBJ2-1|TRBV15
CATSRDSEGYNEQFF
TGTGCCACCAGCAGAGATTCGGAGGGCTACAATGAGCAGTTCTTC
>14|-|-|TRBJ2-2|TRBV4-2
CASSQDPNTGELFF
TGTGCCAGCAGCCAAGACCCGAACACCGGGGAGCTGTTTTTT
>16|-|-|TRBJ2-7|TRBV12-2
CAIRGGARRVSYEQYF
TGTGCAATACGGGGGGGAGCTAGGCGGGTCTCGTACGAGCAGTACTTC
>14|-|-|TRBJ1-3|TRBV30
CAWSVSGAGNTIYF
TGTGCCTGGAGTGTCAGCGGCGCTGGAAACACCATATATTTT
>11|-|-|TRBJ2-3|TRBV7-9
CASRYTDTQYF
TGTGCCAGCAGGTACACAGATACGCAGTATTTT
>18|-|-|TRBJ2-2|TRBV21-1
CASSNLLRTSANTGELFF
TGTGCCAGCAGCAATTTACTTCGGACTAGCGCTAACACCGGGGAGCTGTTTTTT
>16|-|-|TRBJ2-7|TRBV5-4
CASSSLDYPSPYEQYF
TGTGCCAGCAGCTCCCTGGACTATCCCAGTCCCTACGAGCAGTACTTC
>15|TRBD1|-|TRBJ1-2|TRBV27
CASSSRQGSIRGYTF
TGTGCCAGCAGTTCCCGACAGGGGAGTATCCGGGGCTACACCTTC
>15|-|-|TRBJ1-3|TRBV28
CASSSTDQAGNTIYF
TGTGCCAGCAGTTCTACCGACCAGGCTGGAAACACCATATATTTT
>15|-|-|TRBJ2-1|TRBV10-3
CAISAEMGSYNEQFF
TGTGCCATCAGTGCGGAGATGGGCTCCTACAATGAGCAGTTCTTC
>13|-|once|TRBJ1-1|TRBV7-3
CASSLTDNTEAFF
TGTGCCAGCAGCCTAACTGACAACACTGAAGCTTTCTTT
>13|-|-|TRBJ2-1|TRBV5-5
CASSYRDRDEQFF
TGTGCCAGCAGCTACCGGGACCGCGATGAGCAGTTCTTC
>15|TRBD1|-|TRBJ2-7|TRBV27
CASSLGGGQGFEQYF
TGTGCCAGCAGTTTAGGGGGGGGACAGGGGTTCGAGCAGTACTTC
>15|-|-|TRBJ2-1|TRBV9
CASSVAPSSYNEQFF
TGTGCCAGCAGCGTAGCCCCTAGCTCCTACAATGAGCAGTTCTTC
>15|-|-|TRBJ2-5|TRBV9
CASSVRAGELETQYF
TGTGCCAGCAGCGTAAGGGCAGGGGAACTAGAGACCCAGTACTTC
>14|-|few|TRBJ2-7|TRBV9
CASSVAATGYEQYF
TGTGCCAGCAGCGTGGCCGCTACGGGGTACGAGCAGTACTTC